The 18 T cell receptor beta chains in this list originate from one sample, sequenced in a study of shared clonotypes between healthy human individuals. Profiling relied on immunoSEQ multiplex PCR, and the TCRdb table lists in-frame clones only, not all of them. This repertoire shows a few million clones, roughly nine tenths found once; its top ten account for around 0.15%. Material for sequencing was naive CD4+ T cells sorted from blood. Specified subset: CD45RA+ positively selected. Receptors were obtained from a man in his late teens or twenties in good health.

This clone was found a few times. Other DNA sequences within the sample encode an identical CDR3. This chain uses TRBV5-1 with TRBJ1-5; 10 bases map to TRBD1. The CDR3 spans 15 residues. CDR1 and CDR2 (germline): SGHRS, YFSETQ. V dropped 0 bases and J dropped 4; count of bases not matched to a gene: 1. CDR3 nucleotides: TGCGCCAGCAGCTTGGGGACAGGGGGAAATCAGCCCCAGCATTTT. Residues: CASSLGTGGNQPQHF.

The CDR3 protein is CASSPPLAGNTDTQYF. DNA for the CDR3: TGTGCCAGCTCACCACCGCTAGCGGGCAACACAGATACGCAGTATTTT. The gene calls are TRBV18 and TRBJ2-3, with TRBD2 matching over 8 bases. This CDR3 has 16 residues. V trimming: 0 bases; J trimming: 2 bases; junction bases outside the gene matches: 4. Per germline, CDR1 KGHSH and CDR2 LQKENI.

About this clone: The sample holds other DNA sequences that translate to the same CDR3. The V and J genes are TRBV5-4 and TRBJ2-7, with D maybe TRBD2 (6 bases). Germline CDR1 reads SGHNT; CDR2 reads YYREEE (reference sequence). The CDR3 loop spans 15 amino acids. V was pared by 0 bases and J by 0 bases, with 10 bases between. CDR3 sequence (DNA): TGTGCCAGCAGCTTGGAGGCGGGGAGCTCCTACGAGCAGTACTTC. It yields the protein CASSLEAGSSYEQYF. The entire variable domain, with the rest obtained from reference TRBV5-4 and TRBJ2-7, is as follows: ETGVTQSPTHLIKTRGQQVTLRCSSQSGHNTVSWYQQALGQGPQFIFQYYREEENGRGNFPPRFSGLQFPNYSSELNVNALELDDSALYLCASSLEAGSSYEQYFGPGTRLTVT.

The CDR3 DNA reads TGTGCCAGCAGCCGGACGGACAGGGCCTACAATGAGCAGTTCTTC. This codes for CASSRTDRAYNEQFF. The chain joins TRBV14 to TRBJ2-1; 8 bases are shared with TRBD1. V lost 4 bases and J lost 2; bases outside the gene matches: 4. CDR1 is SGHDN and CDR2 is FVKESK in the germline V gene. The CDR3 loop spans 15 amino acids.

About this clone itself: The same CDR3 arises from other DNA sequences in this sample as well. The chain carries TRBV30 and TRBJ2-7, with D perhaps TRBD2 (6 bases). The V end was cut by 0 bases, the J end by 4 bases, with 10 bases between. CDR3 length: 13 amino acids. The germline CDR1 and CDR2 sequences are GTSNPN and SVGIG (reference sequence). The CDR3 reads CAWSVGGRYEQYF. CDR3 DNA: TGTGCCTGGAGTGTAGGTGGGAGGTACGAGCAGTACTTC.

The chain uses TRBV15 and TRBJ1-5, with 9 bases fitting TRBD1. J lost 7 bases, V lost 0 bases, and 7 bases had no gene match. The CDR3 runs to 16 residues. CDR1 is LNHNV and CDR2 is YYDKDF in the germline V gene (reference sequence). CDR3 sequence reads: CATSRDRATGGQPQHF. CDR3 sequence (DNA): TGTGCCACCAGCAGAGATCGGGCGACAGGGGGGCAGCCCCAGCATTTT.

The J gene is TRBJ2-4, the V gene TRBV6-5; D gene uncertain. V dropped 6 bases and J dropped 2 bases, with 11 bases sitting between them. Germline assignment: CDR1 MNHEY and CDR2 SVGAGI. This CDR3 has 14 amino acids. DNA for the CDR3: TGTGCCAGCAGCGCCCCCCCGCCCAAAAACATTCAGTACTTC. It encodes CASSAPPPKNIQYF.

V is TRBV5-1 and J is TRBJ2-2; 13 positions match TRBD2. The CDR3 extends over 17 amino acids. The V gene's germline CDR1 is SGHRS and CDR2 YFSETQ. The trim removed 4 bases at V and 0 bases at J, leaving 3 bases unmatched. The CDR3 coding sequence is TGCGCCAGCAGCACGGGACTAGCGGGGTCGAACACCGGGGAGCTGTTTTTT. This encodes CASSTGLAGSNTGELFF.

Regarding this clone: The sample holds other DNA sequences that translate to the same CDR3. The DNA of the CDR3 is TGCGCCAGCAGCCTGGACAGGGGGTACTACGAGCAGTACTTC. Translation gives CASSLDRGYYEQYF. The genes are TRBV5-1 and TRBJ2-7; 10 bases are a match to TRBD1. Germline V gives CDR1 SGHRS, CDR2 YFSETQ. J lost 3 bases, V lost 4 bases, and 4 bases had no gene match. This CDR3 comprises 14 residues.

DNA of the CDR3: TGTGCCAGCACTCCGCAGGGAGGCAGCAATCAGCCCCAGCATTTT. This codes for CASTPQGGSNQPQHF. The V gene is TRBV2, the J gene TRBJ1-5, with TRBD1 as a possible D gene (5 bases). The V end lost 7 bases, the J end lost 1 base, and 14 bases lay between the germline ends. CDR1 and CDR2 (germline): SNHLY, FYNNEI. The CDR3 is made up of 15 amino acids.

This clone has a handful of counts. Additional DNA sequences in this sample encode the identical CDR3. The chain couples TRBV5-6 to TRBJ1-1; D unresolved. Trimming removed 4 bases at V and 1 base at J, with 8 bases between. The CDR3 runs 13 residues. CDR1 and CDR2 from the germline V gene are SGHDT and YYEEEE. As DNA, the CDR3 is TGTGCCAGCAGCCTTGACTGGAACACTGAAGCTTTCTTT. Translating it yields CASSLDWNTEAFF.

V usage is TRBV29-1 and J usage is TRBJ1-2, with 10 nucleotides matching TRBD1. Per the germline V gene, CDR1 is SQVTM and CDR2 is ANQGSEA. The CDR3 totals 12 residues. Trimming at V came to 6 bases and at J to 5 bases, leaving 3 bases not matched to a gene. CDR3 amino acids: CSVRQGAYGYTF. The CDR3 DNA reads TGCAGCGTACGACAGGGGGCGTATGGCTACACCTTC.

The chain couples TRBV4-1 to TRBJ2-7, with D hard to call. Germline V CDR1 and CDR2: MGHRA, YSYEKL. Trimming removed 0 bases at V and 4 bases at J, with 10 bases between. This CDR3 has 14 amino acids. The CDR3 nucleotides are TGCGCCAGCAGCCAAGAATACGGTCTTTACGAGCAGTACTTC. Translation: CASSQEYGLYEQYF.

The V and J genes are TRBV21-1 and TRBJ2-7; the listed D gene, TRBD1, was not tested against the DNA. TRBV21-1 is tagged as a pseudogene. There are 13 residues in the CDR3. The CDR3, as DNA: TGTGCCAGCAGCAAAAGGGGCCTCTACGAGCAGTACTTC. It translates to CASSKRGLYEQYF.

This clone has just one count. The CDR3 loop is CSVEERGSHEQYF. CDR3 sequence (DNA): TGCAGCGTTGAAGAGCGGGGTTCCCACGAGCAGTACTTC. V is TRBV29-1 and J is TRBJ2-5, with a weak D call TRBD2 (6 bases). The DNA matches TRBJ2-7 better at its end, which makes the J call doubtful. CDR3 length equals 13 residues. The germline gives CDR1 SQVTM, CDR2 ANQGSEA.

This clone was found a few times. The chain uses TRBV11-2 and TRBJ1-2; 10 nucleotides agree with TRBD1. The CDR3 loop spans 15 amino acids. The germline gives CDR1 SGHAT, CDR2 FQNNGV. Trimming removed 2 bases from V and 4 bases from J; junction bases left unmatched: 4. As DNA, the CDR3 is TGTGCCAGCAGCTTACCGGGACAGGGGATCTATGGCTACACCTTC. As protein: CASSLPGQGIYGYTF.

This clone has a single count. This chain links TRBV27 with TRBJ2-2, with D possibly called TRBD1 or TRBD2 (5 bases each). The ends were cut back, 8 bases at V and 5 bases at J, with 12 bases in the middle. Per germline, CDR1 MNHEY and CDR2 SMNVEV (reference sequence). This CDR3 spans 13 amino acids. The CDR3 protein is CASRKGPTGELFF. The DNA for the CDR3 is TGTGCCAGCCGGAAGGGACCTACCGGGGAGCTGTTTTTT.

The DNA for the CDR3 is TGTGCCAGCAGCCGAAATCAGGGATCCTCTGGAAACACCATATATTTT. Translation gives CASSRNQGSSGNTIYF. The chain carries TRBV7-2 and TRBJ1-3, with D perhaps matching TRBD1 (5 bases). Between the trimmed V and J ends, which lost 5 bases and 0 bases, there was a span of 14 bases. This CDR3 region has 16 residues. The germline CDR1 and CDR2 sequences are SGHTA and FQGNSA.